This T cell receptor beta chain was identified during a study of CD8+ T cells in alopecia areata. Overall study context: It was oral tofacitinib, at 5 to 10 mg twice daily, that treated patients received.

Sequencing templates came from extracted RNA that was reverse transcribed into cDNA. Clones were sequenced by immunoSEQ multiplex PCR, and TCRdb holds only the in-frame ones, with some missing. The profile covers fewer than 200,000 clones, with approximately 60% appearing a single time and approximately 15% taken by the ten largest. Treatment described: oral pan-JAK inhibitor, 5-10 mg twice daily. CD4+ and CD8+ T cells were sorted from PBMCs. Study-wide points: Against the mouse data, patients shared TCRs less clearly, possibly for HLA reasons. Throughout tofacitinib, many expanded lesional clones continued to persist in scalp and blood.

Germline values: CDR1 SEHNR, CDR2 FQNEAQ (reference sequence). This CDR3 spans 12 amino acids. Between the trimmed V and J ends, which lost 1 base and 9 bases, there was a span of 9 bases. Concerning this clone: Its antigen is currently unknown.

V is TRBV7-9 and J is TRBJ1-2; unclear D gene. This material consisted of CD4+ T cells sorted from blood, taken at week 24, from a patient treated with tofacitinib. This clonotype was sampled from a human donor with alopecia areata. CDR3 coding DNA: TGTGCCAGCAGCTTAGGGCGAGGTCGCTACACCTTC. Translation: CASSLGRGRYTF.